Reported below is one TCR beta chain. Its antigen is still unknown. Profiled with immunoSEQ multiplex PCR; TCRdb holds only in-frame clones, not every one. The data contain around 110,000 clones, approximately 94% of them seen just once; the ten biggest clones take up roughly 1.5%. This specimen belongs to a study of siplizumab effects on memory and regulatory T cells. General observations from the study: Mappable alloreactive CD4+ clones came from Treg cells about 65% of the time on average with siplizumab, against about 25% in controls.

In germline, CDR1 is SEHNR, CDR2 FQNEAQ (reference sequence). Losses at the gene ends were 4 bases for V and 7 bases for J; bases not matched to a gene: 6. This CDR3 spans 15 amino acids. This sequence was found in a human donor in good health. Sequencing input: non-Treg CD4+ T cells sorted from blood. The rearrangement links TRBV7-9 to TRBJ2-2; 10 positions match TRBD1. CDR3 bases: TGTGCCAGCAGCTCAGACAGGGGGCCTGACGGGGAGCTGTTTTTT. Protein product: CASSSDRGPDGELFF.